This T cell receptor (beta chain) was recorded in a study of regulatory T cells in long-lasting Graves disease. Findings and caveats of the study: Between persistent patients, roughly 2,600 public clonotypes were shared, exceeding the roughly 1,000 shared between new patients. Repertoires from persistent disease leaned toward TRBV28, TRBJ1-2 and TRBJ2-5.

Trimming removed 3 bases at V and 3 bases at J, with 15 bases between. The germline V gene has CDR1 DFQATT and CDR2 SNEGSKA (reference sequence). This CDR3 has 14 residues. Arm-PCR of CDR3 regions and iRepertoire HTBI primers were the basis on which TCR beta libraries were built. TCRdb re-analysed the multiplex PCR reads in MiXCR, keeping a single row per CDR3 protein. Among about 290,000 distinct CDR3 sequences listed, roughly a fifth were seen once. This sample's time point: persistent/refractory GD, antithyroid drugs over 5 years with positive TRAb. PBMC RNA was the source of the TCR library. The patient group derived from an endocrinology department in Xi'an, China. Only a few counts were recorded for this clonotype. The antigen remains unidentified.

The specimen was peripheral blood mononuclear cells (PBMCs), collected when the disease was refractory, from a patient treated with antithyroid drugs. This TCR came from a female donor with Graves disease. The chain has TRBV20-1 and TRBJ2-7; possible D gene TRBD2, 5 bases. In nucleotides, the CDR3 is TGCAGTGCTAGCCTCTCTCCCCGGGGCTACGAGCAGTACTTC. Translation gives CSASLSPRGYEQYF.